This T cell receptor beta chain originates from a study of T-cell reconstitution after alpha-beta-depleted transplantation in children. The study's findings and limits: Several hundred expanded graft clones reportedly were the source of alpha-beta T cells about two months after transplant.

There are a few counts of this clonotype. As yet, its antigen is unknown. Germline V gene lookup returns CDR1 MNHEY and CDR2 SMNVEV (reference sequence). The CDR3 sequence is 15 residues long. V lost 8 bases and J 12 bases, leaving 26 bases between the germline ends. The authors prepared the TCRbeta library with unique molecular identifiers. TCRdb called the PCR reads again in MiXCR, with one record for every CDR3 protein. The sample lists about 870,000 distinct CDR3 sequences; about 15% were seen once. This rearrangement joins TRBV27 to TRBJ2-4; possibly TRBD2 for D (6 bases). The receptor was isolated from a male patient between 10 and 17 years old who had a stem cell transplant for acute lymphoblastic leukemia, so the T cells may come from the graft donor. The sequencing here drew on PBMCs, mostly from graft donor cells, taken 360 days after TCRalphabeta/CD19-depleted stem cell transplant. The DNA of the CDR3 is TGTGCCAGCTGGGACTGGGGTCAGCGCGATCCGGCTCAGTACTTC. It translates to CASWDWGQRDPAQYF.